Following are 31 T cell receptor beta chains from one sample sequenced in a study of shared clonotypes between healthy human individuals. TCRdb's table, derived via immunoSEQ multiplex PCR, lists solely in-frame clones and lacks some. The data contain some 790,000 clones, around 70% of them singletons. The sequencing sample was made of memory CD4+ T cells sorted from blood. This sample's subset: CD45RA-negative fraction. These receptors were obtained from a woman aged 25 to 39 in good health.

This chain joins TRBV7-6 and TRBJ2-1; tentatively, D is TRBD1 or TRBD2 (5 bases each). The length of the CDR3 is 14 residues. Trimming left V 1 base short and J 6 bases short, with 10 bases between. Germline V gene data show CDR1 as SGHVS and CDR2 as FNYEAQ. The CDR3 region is CASSLVGTTNEQFF. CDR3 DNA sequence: TGTGCCAGCAGCTTAGTGGGGACCACCAATGAGCAGTTCTTC. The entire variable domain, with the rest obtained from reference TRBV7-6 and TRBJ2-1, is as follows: GAGVSQSPRYKVTKRGQDVALRCDPISGHVSLYWYRQALGQGPEFLTYFNYEAQQDKSGLPNDRFSAERPEGSISTLTIQRTEQRDSAMYRCASSLVGTTNEQFFGPGTRLTVL.

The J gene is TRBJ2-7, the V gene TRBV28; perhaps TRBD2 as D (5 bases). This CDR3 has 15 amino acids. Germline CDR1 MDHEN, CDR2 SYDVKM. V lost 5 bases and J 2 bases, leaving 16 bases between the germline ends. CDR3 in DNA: TGTGCCAGCAGTACCCCCTCGGCGGGCACCTACGAGCAGTACTTC. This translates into CASSTPSAGTYEQYF.

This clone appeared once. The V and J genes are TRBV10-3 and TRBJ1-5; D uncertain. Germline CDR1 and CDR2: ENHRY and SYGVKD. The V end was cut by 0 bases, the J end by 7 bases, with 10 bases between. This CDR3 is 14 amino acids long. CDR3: CAISESKGSQPQHF. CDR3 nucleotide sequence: TGTGCCATCAGTGAGTCGAAGGGCTCCCAGCCCCAGCATTTT.

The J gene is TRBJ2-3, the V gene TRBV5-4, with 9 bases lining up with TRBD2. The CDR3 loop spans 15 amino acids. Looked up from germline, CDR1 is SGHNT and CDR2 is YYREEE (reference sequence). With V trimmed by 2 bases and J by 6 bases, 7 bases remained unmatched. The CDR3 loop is CASSLGTSMSDTQYF. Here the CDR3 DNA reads TGTGCCAGCAGCTTAGGGACTAGCATGTCCGATACGCAGTATTTT.

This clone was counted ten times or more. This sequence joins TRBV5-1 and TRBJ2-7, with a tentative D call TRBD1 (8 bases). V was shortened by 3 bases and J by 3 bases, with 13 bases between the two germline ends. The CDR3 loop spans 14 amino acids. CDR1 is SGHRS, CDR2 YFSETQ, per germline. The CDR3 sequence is CASSSQGGYYEQYF. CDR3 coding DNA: TGCGCCAGCAGCTCACAGGGGGGGTACTACGAGCAGTACTTC. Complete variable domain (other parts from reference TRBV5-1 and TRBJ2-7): KAGVTQTPRYLIKTRGQQVTLSCSPISGHRSVSWYQQTPGQGLQFLFEYFSETQRNKGNFPGRFSGRQFSNSRSEMNVSTLELGDSALYLCASSSQGGYYEQYFGPGTRLTVT.

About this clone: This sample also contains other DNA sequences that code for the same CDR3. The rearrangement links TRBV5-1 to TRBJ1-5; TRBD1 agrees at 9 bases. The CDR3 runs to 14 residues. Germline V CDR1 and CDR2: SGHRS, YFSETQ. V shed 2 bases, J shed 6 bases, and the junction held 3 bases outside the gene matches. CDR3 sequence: CASSLQGAGQPQHF. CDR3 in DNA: TGCGCCAGCAGCTTACAGGGGGCAGGTCAGCCCCAGCATTTT.

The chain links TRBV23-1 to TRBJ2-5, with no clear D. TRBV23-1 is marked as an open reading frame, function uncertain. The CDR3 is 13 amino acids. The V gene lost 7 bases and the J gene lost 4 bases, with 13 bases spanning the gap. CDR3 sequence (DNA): TGCGCCAGCACACCCAATAATCGAGAGACCCAGTACTTC. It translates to CASTPNNRETQYF.

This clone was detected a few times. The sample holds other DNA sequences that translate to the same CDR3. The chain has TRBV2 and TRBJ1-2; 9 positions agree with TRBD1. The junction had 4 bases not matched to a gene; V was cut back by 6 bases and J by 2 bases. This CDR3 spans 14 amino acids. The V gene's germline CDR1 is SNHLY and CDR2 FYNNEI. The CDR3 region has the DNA TGTGCCAGCAGCCCGACAGGGGGGAACTATGGCTACACCTTC. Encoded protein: CASSPTGGNYGYTF. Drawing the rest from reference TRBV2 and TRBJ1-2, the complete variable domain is EPEVTQTPSHQVTQMGQEVILRCVPISNHLYFYWYRQILGQKVEFLVSFYNNEISEKSEIFDDQFSVERPDGSNFTLKIRSTKLEDSAMYFCASSPTGGNYGYTFGSGTRLTVV.

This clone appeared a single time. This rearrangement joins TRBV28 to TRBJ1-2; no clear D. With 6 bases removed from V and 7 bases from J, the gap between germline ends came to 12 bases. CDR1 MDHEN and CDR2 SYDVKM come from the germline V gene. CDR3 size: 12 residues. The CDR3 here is CASRREFGGYTF. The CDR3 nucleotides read TGTGCCAGCAGGAGGGAATTCGGTGGCTACACCTTC.

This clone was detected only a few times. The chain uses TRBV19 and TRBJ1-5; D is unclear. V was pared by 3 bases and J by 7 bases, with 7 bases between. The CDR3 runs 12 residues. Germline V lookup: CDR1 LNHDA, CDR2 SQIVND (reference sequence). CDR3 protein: CASSMGTQPQHF. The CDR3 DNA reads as TGTGCCAGTAGTATGGGTACCCAGCCCCAGCATTTT.

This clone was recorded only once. The CDR3 DNA reads as TGTGCCAGCAGTCCTCCGGGGAGAACTAATGAAAAACTGTTTTTT. Protein: CASSPPGRTNEKLFF. This chain connects TRBV6-5 to TRBJ1-4; D is undetermined. The CDR3 totals 15 residues. CDR1 and CDR2 from the germline V gene are MNHEY and SVGAGI. The V gene lost 5 bases and the J gene lost 1 base, with 11 bases spanning the gap.

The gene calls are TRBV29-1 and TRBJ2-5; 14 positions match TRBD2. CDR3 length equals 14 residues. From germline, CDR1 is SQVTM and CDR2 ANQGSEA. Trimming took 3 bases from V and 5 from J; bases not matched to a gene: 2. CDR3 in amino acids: CSVEGLAGVETQYF. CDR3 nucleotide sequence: TGCAGCGTTGAGGGACTAGCGGGAGTGGAGACCCAGTACTTC.

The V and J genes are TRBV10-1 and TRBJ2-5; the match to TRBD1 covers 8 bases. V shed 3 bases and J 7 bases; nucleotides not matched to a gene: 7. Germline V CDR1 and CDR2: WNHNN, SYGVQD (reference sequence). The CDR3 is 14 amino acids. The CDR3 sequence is CASSDDRGIATQYF. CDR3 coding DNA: TGCGCCAGCAGTGATGACAGGGGTATTGCGACCCAGTACTTC.

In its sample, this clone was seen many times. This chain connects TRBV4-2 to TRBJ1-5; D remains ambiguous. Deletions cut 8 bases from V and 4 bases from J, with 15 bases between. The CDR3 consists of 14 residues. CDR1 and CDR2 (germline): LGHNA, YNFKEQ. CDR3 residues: CASGATTSNQPQHF. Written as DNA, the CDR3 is TGTGCCAGCGGCGCGACAACTAGTAATCAGCCCCAGCATTTT.

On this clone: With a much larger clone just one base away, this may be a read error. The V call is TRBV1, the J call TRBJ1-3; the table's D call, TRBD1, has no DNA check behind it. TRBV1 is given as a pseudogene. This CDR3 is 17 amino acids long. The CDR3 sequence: CTSRRASPQGAGNTIYF. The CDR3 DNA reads TGCACCAGCAGACGAGCAAGCCCACAGGGGGCTGGAAACACCATATATTTT.

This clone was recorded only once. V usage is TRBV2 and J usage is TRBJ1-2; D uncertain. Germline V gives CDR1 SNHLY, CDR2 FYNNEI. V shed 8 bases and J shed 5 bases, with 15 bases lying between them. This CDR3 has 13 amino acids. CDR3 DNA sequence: TGTGCCAGCCGGGCCAACGGCGGTTATGGCTACACCTTC. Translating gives CASRANGGYGYTF.

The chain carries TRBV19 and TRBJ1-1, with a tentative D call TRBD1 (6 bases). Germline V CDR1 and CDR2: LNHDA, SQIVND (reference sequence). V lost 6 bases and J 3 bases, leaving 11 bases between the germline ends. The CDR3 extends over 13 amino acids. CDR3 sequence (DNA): TGTGCCAGTAGAGTTTACAGGGACACTGAAGCTTTCTTT. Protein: CASRVYRDTEAFF.

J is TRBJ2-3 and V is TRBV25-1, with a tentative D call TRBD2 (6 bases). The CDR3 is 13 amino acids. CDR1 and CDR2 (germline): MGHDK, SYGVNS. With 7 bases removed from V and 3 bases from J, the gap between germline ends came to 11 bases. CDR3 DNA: TGTGCCAGCAACGATGGGGGGACAGATACGCAGTATTTT. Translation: CASNDGGTDTQYF.

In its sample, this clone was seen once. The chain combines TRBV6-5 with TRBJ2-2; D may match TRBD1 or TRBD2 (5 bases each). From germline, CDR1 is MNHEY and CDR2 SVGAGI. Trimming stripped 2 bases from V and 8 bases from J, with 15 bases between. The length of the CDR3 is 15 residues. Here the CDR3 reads CASSYGTHRVGELFF. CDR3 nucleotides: TGTGCCAGCAGTTACGGGACCCACCGGGTAGGGGAGCTGTTTTTT.

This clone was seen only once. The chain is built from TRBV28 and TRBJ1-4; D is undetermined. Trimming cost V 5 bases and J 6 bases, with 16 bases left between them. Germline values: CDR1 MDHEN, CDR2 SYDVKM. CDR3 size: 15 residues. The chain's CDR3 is CASSPQTADYEKLFF. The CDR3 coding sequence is TGTGCCAGCAGTCCTCAGACCGCCGATTATGAAAAACTGTTTTTT.

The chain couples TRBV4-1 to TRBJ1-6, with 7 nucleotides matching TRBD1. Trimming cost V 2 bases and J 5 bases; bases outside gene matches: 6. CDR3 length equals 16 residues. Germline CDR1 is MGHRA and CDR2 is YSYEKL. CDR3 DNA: TGCGCCAGCAGCCAAACGTCGACAGGGAATAATTCACCCCTCCACTTT. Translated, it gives CASSQTSTGNNSPLHF.

CDR3 bases: TGTGCCATCAGTGACCGCCAGTCCGGACAGGTATCCTACGAGCAGTACTTC. This sequence encodes CAISDRQSGQVSYEQYF. The V call is TRBV10-3, the J call TRBJ2-7; 7 nucleotides match TRBD1. There are 17 residues in the CDR3. From germline, CDR1 is ENHRY and CDR2 SYGVKD. J lost 1 base, V lost 3 bases, and 12 bases had no gene match.

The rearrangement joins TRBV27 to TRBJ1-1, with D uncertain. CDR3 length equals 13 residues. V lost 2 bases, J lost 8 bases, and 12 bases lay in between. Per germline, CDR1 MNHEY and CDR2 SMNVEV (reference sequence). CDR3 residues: CASSLQRSREAFF. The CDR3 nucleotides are TGTGCCAGCAGTTTACAGCGGAGCAGAGAAGCTTTCTTT.

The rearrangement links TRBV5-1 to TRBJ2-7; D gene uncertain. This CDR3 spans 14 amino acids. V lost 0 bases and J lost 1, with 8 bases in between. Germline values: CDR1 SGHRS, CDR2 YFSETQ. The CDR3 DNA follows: TGCGCCAGCAGCTTGGTTTACTCATCCTACGAGCAGTACTTC. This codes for CASSLVYSSYEQYF.

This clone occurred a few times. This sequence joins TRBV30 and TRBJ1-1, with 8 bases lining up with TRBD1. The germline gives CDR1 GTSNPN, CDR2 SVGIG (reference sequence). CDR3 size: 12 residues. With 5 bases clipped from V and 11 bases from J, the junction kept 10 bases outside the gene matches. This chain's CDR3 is CAWGQGGSWAFF. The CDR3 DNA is TGTGCCTGGGGACAGGGCGGGTCGTGGGCTTTCTTT.

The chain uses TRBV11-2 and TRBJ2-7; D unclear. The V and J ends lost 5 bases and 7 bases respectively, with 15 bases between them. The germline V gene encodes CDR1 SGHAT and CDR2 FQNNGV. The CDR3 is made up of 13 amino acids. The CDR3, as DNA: TGTGCCAGCAGCCTGGACCCTCGTTGGGAGCAGTACTTC. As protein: CASSLDPRWEQYF.

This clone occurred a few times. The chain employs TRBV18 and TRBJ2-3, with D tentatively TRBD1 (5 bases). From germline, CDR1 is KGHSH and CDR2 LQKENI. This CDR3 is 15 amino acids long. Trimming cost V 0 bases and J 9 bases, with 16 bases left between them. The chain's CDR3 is CASSPPGQGGETQYF. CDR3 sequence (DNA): TGTGCCAGCTCACCACCGGGCCAGGGTGGCGAAACGCAGTATTTT.

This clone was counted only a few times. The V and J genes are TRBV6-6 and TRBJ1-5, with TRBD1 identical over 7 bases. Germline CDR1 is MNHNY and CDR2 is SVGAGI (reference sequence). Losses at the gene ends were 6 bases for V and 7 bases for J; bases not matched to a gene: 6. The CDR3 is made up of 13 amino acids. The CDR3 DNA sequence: TGTGCCAGCAGCTGGGACAGTTCCCAGCCCCAGCATTTT. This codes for CASSWDSSQPQHF.

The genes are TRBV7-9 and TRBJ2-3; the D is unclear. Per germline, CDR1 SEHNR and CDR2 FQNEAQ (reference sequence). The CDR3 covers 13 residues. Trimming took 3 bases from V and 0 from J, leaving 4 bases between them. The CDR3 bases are TGTGCCAGCAGCTTCCCAAGCACAGATACGCAGTATTTT. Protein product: CASSFPSTDTQYF.

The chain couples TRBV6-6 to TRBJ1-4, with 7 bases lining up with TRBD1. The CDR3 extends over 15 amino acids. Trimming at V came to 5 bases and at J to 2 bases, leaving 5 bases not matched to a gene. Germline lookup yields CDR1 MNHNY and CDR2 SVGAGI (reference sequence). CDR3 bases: TGTGCCAGCAGTGGACAACAGGGGACTAATGAAAAACTGTTTTTT. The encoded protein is CASSGQQGTNEKLFF.

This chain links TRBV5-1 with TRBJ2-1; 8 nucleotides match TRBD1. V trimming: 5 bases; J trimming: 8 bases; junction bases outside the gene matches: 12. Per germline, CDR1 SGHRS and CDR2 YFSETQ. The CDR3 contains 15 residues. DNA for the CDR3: TGCGCCAGCAGGGAAGGACAGGGCGGTGTTGATGAGCAGTTCTTC. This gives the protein CASREGQGGVDEQFF. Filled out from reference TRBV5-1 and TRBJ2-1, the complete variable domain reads KAGVTQTPRYLIKTRGQQVTLSCSPISGHRSVSWYQQTPGQGLQFLFEYFSETQRNKGNFPGRFSGRQFSNSRSEMNVSTLELGDSALYLCASREGQGGVDEQFFGPGTRLTVL.